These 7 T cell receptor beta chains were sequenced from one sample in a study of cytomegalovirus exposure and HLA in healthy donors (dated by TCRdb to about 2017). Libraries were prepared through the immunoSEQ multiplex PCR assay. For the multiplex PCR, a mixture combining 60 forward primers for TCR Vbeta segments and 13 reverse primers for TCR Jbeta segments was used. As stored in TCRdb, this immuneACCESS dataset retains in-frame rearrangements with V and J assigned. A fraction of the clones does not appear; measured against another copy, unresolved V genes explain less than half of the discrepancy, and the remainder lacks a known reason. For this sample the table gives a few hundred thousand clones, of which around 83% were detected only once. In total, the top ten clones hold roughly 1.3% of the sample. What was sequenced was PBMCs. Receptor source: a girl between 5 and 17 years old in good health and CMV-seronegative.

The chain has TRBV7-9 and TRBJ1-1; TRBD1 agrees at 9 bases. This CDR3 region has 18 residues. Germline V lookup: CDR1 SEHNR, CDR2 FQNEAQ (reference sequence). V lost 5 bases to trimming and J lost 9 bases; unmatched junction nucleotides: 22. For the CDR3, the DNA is TGTGCCAGCAGCGGGGGGACCGGGACAGGGTTAAATAGCGCTAAAGCTTTCTTT. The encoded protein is CASSGGTGTGLNSAKAFF.

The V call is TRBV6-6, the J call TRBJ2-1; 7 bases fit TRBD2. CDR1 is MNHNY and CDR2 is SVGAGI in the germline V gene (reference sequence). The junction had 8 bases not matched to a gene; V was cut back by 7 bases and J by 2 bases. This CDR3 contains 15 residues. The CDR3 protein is CASNTAGLTYNEQFF. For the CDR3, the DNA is TGTGCCAGCAATACAGCGGGACTCACCTACAATGAGCAGTTCTTC.

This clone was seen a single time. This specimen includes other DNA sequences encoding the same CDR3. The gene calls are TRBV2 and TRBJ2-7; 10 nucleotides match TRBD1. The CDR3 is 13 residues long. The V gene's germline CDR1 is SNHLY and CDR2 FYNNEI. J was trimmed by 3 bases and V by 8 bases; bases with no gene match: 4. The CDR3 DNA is TGTGCCAGCGACCGGGACAGGGGCTACGAGCAGTACTTC. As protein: CASDRDRGYEQYF.

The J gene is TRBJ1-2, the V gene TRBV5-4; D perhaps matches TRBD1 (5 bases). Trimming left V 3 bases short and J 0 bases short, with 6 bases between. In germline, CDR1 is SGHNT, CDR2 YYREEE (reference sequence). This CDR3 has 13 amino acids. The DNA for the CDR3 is TGTGCCAGCAGCTCGACAGCTAACTATGGCTACACCTTC. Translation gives CASSSTANYGYTF.

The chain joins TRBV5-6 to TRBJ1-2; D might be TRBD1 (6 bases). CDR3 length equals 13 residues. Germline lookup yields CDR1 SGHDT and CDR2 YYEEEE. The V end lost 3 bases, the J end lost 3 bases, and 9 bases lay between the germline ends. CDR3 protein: CASSSDSYYGYTF. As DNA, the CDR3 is TGTGCCAGCAGCTCGGACAGCTACTATGGCTACACCTTC.

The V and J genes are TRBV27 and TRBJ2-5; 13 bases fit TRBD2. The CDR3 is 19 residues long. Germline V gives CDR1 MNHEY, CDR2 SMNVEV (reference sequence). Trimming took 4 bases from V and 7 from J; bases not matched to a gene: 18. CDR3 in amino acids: CASSSGLAGDDASYGTQYF. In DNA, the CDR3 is TGTGCCAGCAGTTCCGGACTAGCGGGAGATGATGCCTCCTATGGGACCCAGTACTTC.

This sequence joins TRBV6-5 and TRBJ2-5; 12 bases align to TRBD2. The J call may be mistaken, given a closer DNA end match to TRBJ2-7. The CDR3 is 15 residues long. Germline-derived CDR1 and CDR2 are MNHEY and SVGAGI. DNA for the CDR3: TGTGCCAGCAGTTACCGACTAGCGGGAGTTTACGAGCAGTACTTC. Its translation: CASSYRLAGVYEQYF.